The 5 T cell receptor beta chains reported below all come from one sample, sequenced in a study of T cell responses to AZD1222 COVID-19 vaccine (dated by TCRdb to about 2021). Preparation of the library involved the immunoSEQ multiplex PCR assay. Sourced from immuneACCESS, this table was stored by TCRdb with only in-frame sequences that have V and J called. A share of the clones is absent; for the studies checked, an unresolved V gene accounts for under half, and the remainder has no known explanation. This sample gives about 150,000 clones in total; about 92% of them show up just once. The top ten hold under 10% of the sample. The time point label here, explained by the study, means: baseline before first vaccination. Sequencing used peripheral blood, obtained on day 0 of AZD1222 vaccination. Every receptor here comes from an adult in good health.

The chain is built from TRBV6-4 and TRBJ2-3; D uncertain. The CDR3 has 13 residues. Germline V gives CDR1 MRHNA, CDR2 SNTAGT. V lost 3 bases to trimming and J lost 3 bases, with 7 bases between them. In DNA, the CDR3 is TGTGCCAGCAGTGAAAGGTCGACAGATACGCAGTATTTT. Translation gives CASSERSTDTQYF.

The V call is TRBV19, the J call TRBJ2-7; perhaps D is TRBD1 or TRBD2 (5 bases each). Trimming stripped 4 bases from V and 3 bases from J, with 10 bases between. The CDR3 covers 13 residues. Germline V gives CDR1 LNHDA, CDR2 SQIVND (reference sequence). CDR3 sequence (DNA): TGTGCCAGTAGTACCCGGGACCTCTACGAGCAGTACTTC. Its protein is CASSTRDLYEQYF.

The chain is built from TRBV15 and TRBJ1-3, with D unresolved. The ends were cut back, 3 bases at V and 1 base at J, with 4 bases in the middle. The CDR3 runs 13 residues. CDR1 LNHNV and CDR2 YYDKDF come from the germline V gene (reference sequence). Written as DNA, the CDR3 is TGTGCCACCAGCAGTTCGTCTGGAAACACCATATATTTT. This codes for CATSSSSGNTIYF.

The chain carries TRBV12-3 or TRBV12-4 and TRBJ2-1; D gene ambiguous. This CDR3 comprises 11 residues. V was cut by 2 bases and J by 15 bases, with 11 bases left in between. CDR3 coding DNA: TGTGCCAGCAGTTTACGACAAGATAGGTTCTTC. It yields the protein CASSLRQDRFF.

This rearrangement joins TRBV2 to TRBJ2-3; TRBD2 is a possible D gene (6 bases). CDR1 is SNHLY and CDR2 is FYNNEI in the germline V gene. The CDR3 loop spans 14 amino acids. Deletions cut 6 bases from V and 6 bases from J, with 16 bases between. The CDR3 nucleotides are TGTGCCAGCAGCGGGACCTGGCGGGGTGATACGCAGTATTTT. It yields the protein CASSGTWRGDTQYF. The whole variable domain, remainder taken from reference TRBV2 and TRBJ2-3, is EPEVTQTPSHQVTQMGQEVILRCVPISNHLYFYWYRQILGQKVEFLVSFYNNEISEKSEIFDDQFSVERPDGSNFTLKIRSTKLEDSAMYFCASSGTWRGDTQYFGPGTRLTVL.